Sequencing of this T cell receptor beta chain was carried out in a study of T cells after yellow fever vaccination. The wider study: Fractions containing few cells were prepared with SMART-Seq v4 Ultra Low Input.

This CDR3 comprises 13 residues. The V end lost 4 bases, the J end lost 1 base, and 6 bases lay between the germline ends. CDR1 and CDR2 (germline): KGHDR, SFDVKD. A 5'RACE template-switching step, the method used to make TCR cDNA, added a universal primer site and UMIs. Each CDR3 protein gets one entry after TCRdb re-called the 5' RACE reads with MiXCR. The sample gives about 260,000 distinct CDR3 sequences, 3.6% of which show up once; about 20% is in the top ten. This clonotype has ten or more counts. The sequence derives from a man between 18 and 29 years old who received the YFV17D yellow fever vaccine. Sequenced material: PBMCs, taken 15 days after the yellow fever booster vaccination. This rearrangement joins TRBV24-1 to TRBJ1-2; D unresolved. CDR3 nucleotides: TGTGCCACCAGTGAAACAAATAACTATGGCTACACCTTC. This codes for CATSETNNYGYTF.